This T cell receptor beta chain was identified in a study of identifying expanded T cells in peripheral blood. Data came from immunoSEQ multiplex PCR; TCRdb stores just in-frame clones and leaves some out. Counted here are under 90,000 clones, 75% to 90% occurring once; the ten biggest clones make up roughly 3.1%. After removal of 4 bases from V and 4 bases from J, the junction contained 7 bases not matched to a gene. This CDR3 is built from 15 residues. Germline V CDR1 and CDR2: SGHRS, YFSETQ. V is TRBV5-1 and J is TRBJ2-1, with 8 positions matching TRBD1. The TCR comes from a person between 18 and 70 years old in good health. Sequencing was performed on blood. The CDR3: CASSPGQESYNEQFF. CDR3 coding DNA: TGCGCCAGCAGCCCGGGACAGGAGTCTTACAATGAGCAGTTCTTC.